Following are 30 T cell receptor beta chains from one sample sequenced in a study of shared clonotypes between healthy human individuals. Sequencing used immunoSEQ multiplex PCR; TCRdb keeps in-frame clones, though not all of them. This sample has over 800,000 clones, with about 91% found just once. Positively selected for CCR7, the CD45RO-negative cells used as naive CD8 cells excluded terminally differentiated effector memory CD45RA+ cells. Sequenced material: naive CD8+ T cells sorted from blood. The receptors originated from a man aged 30 to 45 in good health.

The chain links TRBV11-2 to TRBJ2-3; D unresolved. This CDR3 contains 17 residues. V was trimmed by 0 bases and J by 4 bases, leaving 17 bases between them. CDR1 and CDR2 (germline): SGHAT, FQNNGV. CDR3 amino acids: CASSLDARSSFADTQYF. In DNA, the CDR3 is TGTGCCAGCAGCTTAGATGCACGGAGTTCCTTCGCAGATACGCAGTATTTT.

The chain combines TRBV7-7 with TRBJ2-3; 10 bases are shared with TRBD2. The CDR3 is 16 amino acids. The germline CDR1 and CDR2 sequences are SSHAT and FNYEAQ (reference sequence). V gave up 0 bases and J gave up 2 bases; unmatched junction bases: 2. Written as DNA, the CDR3 is TGTGCCAGCAGCTTAGCTAGCGGGAGGTTCACAGATACGCAGTATTTT. Translating it yields CASSLASGRFTDTQYF. Combining the CDR3 with reference TRBV7-7 and TRBJ2-3 gives the whole variable domain GAGVSQSPRYKVTKRGQDVTLRCDPISSHATLYWYQQALGQGPEFLTYFNYEAQPDKSGLPSDRFSAERPEGSISTLTIQRTEQRDSAMYRCASSLASGRFTDTQYFGPGTRLTVL.

This clone was found once. In nucleotides, the CDR3 is TGTGCCAGCAGCCCCAGGTGGGAGGTGGGCTACAATGAGCAGTTCTTC. Its translation: CASSPRWEVGYNEQFF. The chain recombines TRBV7-9 with TRBJ2-1; possible D gene TRBD2, 6 bases. Germline V gene data show CDR1 as SEHNR and CDR2 as FQNEAQ (reference sequence). Between the trimmed V and J ends, which lost 5 bases and 3 bases, there was a span of 17 bases. The CDR3 runs to 16 residues.

V gene TRBV15 combines with J gene TRBJ2-1; 8 bases are a match to TRBD1. The trim removed 5 bases at V and 6 bases at J, leaving 9 bases unmatched. The CDR3 length is 15 residues. In germline, CDR1 is LNHNV, CDR2 YYDKDF (reference sequence). CDR3 DNA: TGTGCCACCAGCGGGGGACAGGAAGCTCCCAATGAGCAGTTCTTC. Its protein is CATSGGQEAPNEQFF. The full variable domain, its missing parts supplied by reference TRBV15 and TRBJ2-1, is DAMVIQNPRYQVTQFGKPVTLSCSQTLNHNVMYWYQQKSSQAPKLLFHYYDKDFNNEADTPDNFQSRRPNTSFCFLDIRSPGLGDTAMYLCATSGGQEAPNEQFFGPGTRLTVL.

The chain employs TRBV7-2 and TRBJ2-1; 12 nucleotides align to TRBD2. CDR1 SGHTA and CDR2 FQGNSA come from the germline V gene. V gave up 6 bases and J gave up 2 bases; unmatched junction bases: 2. This CDR3 has 15 amino acids. In nucleotides, the CDR3 is TGTGCCAGCAGGAGACTAGCGGGGGCCTACAATGAGCAGTTCTTC. Protein sequence: CASRRLAGAYNEQFF.

V is TRBV4-1 and J is TRBJ2-7; D may match TRBD1 or TRBD2 (5 bases each). Trimming stripped 1 base from V and 3 bases from J, with 16 bases between. Germline loops: CDR1 MGHRA, CDR2 YSYEKL. The CDR3 consists of 16 residues. CDR3 nucleotide sequence: TGCGCCAGCAGCCAAGTTGGGGACCCTATAAGCTACGAGCAGTACTTC. This translates into CASSQVGDPISYEQYF.

A note on this clone: The sample holds other DNA sequences that translate to the same CDR3. V usage is TRBV27 and J usage is TRBJ2-7; 11 nucleotides align to TRBD1. V lost 8 bases, J lost 2 bases, and 5 bases stayed unmatched. The CDR3 length is 14 residues. Germline-derived CDR1 and CDR2 are MNHEY and SMNVEV (reference sequence). The CDR3 DNA is TGTGCCAGCTCGGGACAGGGGGGTCCCTACGAGCAGTACTTC. This sequence encodes CASSGQGGPYEQYF.

This chain joins TRBV5-1 and TRBJ2-7, with a possible D match to TRBD1 (6 bases). Germline V CDR1 and CDR2: SGHRS, YFSETQ. The CDR3 loop spans 20 amino acids. The V end was cut by 4 bases, the J end by 3 bases, with 32 bases between. CDR3 coding DNA: TGCGCCAGCAGCGCATCTAACCGGGACATAGAAGGATACGCTCTCTACGAGCAGTACTTC. It encodes CASSASNRDIEGYALYEQYF.

Comments on this clone: Other DNA sequences in the same sample also yield this CDR3. V and J are TRBV27 and TRBJ2-7; D is unresolved. This CDR3 has 13 residues. The V gene lost 2 bases and the J gene lost 2 bases, with 7 bases spanning the gap. Germline CDR1 and CDR2: MNHEY and SMNVEV (reference sequence). In DNA, the CDR3 is TGTGCCAGCAGTTTACGGCGGACCTACGAGCAGTACTTC. This encodes CASSLRRTYEQYF.

The V call is TRBV5-1, the J call TRBJ2-3; 7 bases agree with TRBD2. Germline CDR1 is SGHRS and CDR2 is YFSETQ. The CDR3 consists of 15 residues. With 4 bases clipped from V and 0 bases from J, the junction kept 5 bases outside the gene matches. The CDR3 DNA reads as TGCGCCAGCAGCACCCGGACTAGTAGCACAGATACGCAGTATTTT. Translation gives CASSTRTSSTDTQYF.

This clone was seen a few times. The gene calls are TRBV28 and TRBJ2-7; D unresolved. The V gene's germline CDR1 is MDHEN and CDR2 SYDVKM. Deletions cut 8 bases from V and 3 bases from J, with 8 bases between. This CDR3 contains 11 residues. CDR3 residues: CASGYYYEQYF. CDR3 coding DNA: TGTGCCAGCGGGTACTACTACGAGCAGTACTTC.

This chain uses TRBV7-9 with TRBJ2-2; 10 bases are a match to TRBD1. Germline CDR1 and CDR2: SEHNR and FQNEAQ (reference sequence). CDR3 length equals 17 residues. Trimming cost V 0 bases and J 6 bases; bases outside gene matches: 7. The CDR3 spells CASSLARGQGSAGELFF. The CDR3 DNA sequence: TGTGCCAGCAGCTTAGCGCGGGGACAGGGGTCCGCCGGGGAGCTGTTTTTT. The whole variable domain, remainder taken from reference TRBV7-9 and TRBJ2-2, is DTGVSQNPRHKITKRGQNVTFRCDPISEHNRLYWYRQTLGQGPEFLTYFQNEAQLEKSRLLSDRFSAERPKGSFSTLEIQRTEQGDSAMYLCASSLARGQGSAGELFFGEGSRLTVL.

The chain couples TRBV19 to TRBJ2-3, with a possible D match to TRBD1 (5 bases). The V and J ends lost 6 bases and 0 bases respectively, with 16 bases between them. The CDR3 is 16 amino acids. The germline gives CDR1 LNHDA, CDR2 SQIVND (reference sequence). The CDR3 region is CASRGVKWGSTDTQYF. The CDR3 nucleotides read TGTGCCAGTAGAGGGGTAAAGTGGGGTAGCACAGATACGCAGTATTTT.

The chain links TRBV27 to TRBJ1-5, with TRBD1 as a possible D gene (5 bases). Germline-derived CDR1 and CDR2 are MNHEY and SMNVEV (reference sequence). Deletions cut 7 bases from V and 2 bases from J, with 12 bases between. CDR3 size: 14 residues. DNA of the CDR3: TGTGCCAGCAACTCCAGGGAGGGCAATCAGCCCCAGCATTTT. This gives the protein CASNSREGNQPQHF.

The chain joins TRBV27 to TRBJ2-7; TRBD2 agrees at 12 bases. The germline V gene encodes CDR1 MNHEY and CDR2 SMNVEV (reference sequence). V lost 5 bases, J lost 3 bases, and 14 bases stayed unmatched. The CDR3 covers 18 residues. The CDR3 loop reads CASSPNPGLAGIFYEQYF. Written as DNA, the CDR3 is TGTGCCAGCAGTCCGAACCCCGGACTAGCGGGAATATTCTACGAGCAGTACTTC.

The genes are TRBV29-1 and TRBJ2-7; a weak D match, TRBD2 (6 bases). V lost 4 bases and J lost 2, with 12 bases in between. Per germline, CDR1 SQVTM and CDR2 ANQGSEA. CDR3 length equals 13 residues. CDR3 loop: CSVARDSAYEQYF. The CDR3 bases are TGCAGCGTTGCCCGGGACTCTGCCTACGAGCAGTACTTC.

The chain couples TRBV19 to TRBJ2-3; D remains ambiguous. The germline V gene has CDR1 LNHDA and CDR2 SQIVND (reference sequence). The CDR3 length is 11 residues. Trimming took 4 bases from V and 2 from J, leaving 1 base between them. CDR3 loop: CASSNTDTQYF. Here the CDR3 DNA reads TGTGCCAGTAGTAACACAGATACGCAGTATTTT.

The chain combines TRBV7-3 with TRBJ2-7; TRBD1 matches 7 bases. The germline V gene encodes CDR1 SGHTA and CDR2 FQGTGA. V trimming: 5 bases; J trimming: 5 bases; junction bases outside the gene matches: 12. This CDR3 has 15 residues. DNA of the CDR3: TGTGCCAGCAGCCCCGGGACAGCGCCGCTTCACGAGCAGTACTTC. Its translation: CASSPGTAPLHEQYF.

The chain joins TRBV7-9 to TRBJ1-1; no firm D call. CDR1 and CDR2 from the germline V gene are SEHNR and FQNEAQ (reference sequence). V lost 1 base and J 1 base, leaving 10 bases between the germline ends. CDR3 length equals 15 residues. CDR3 in amino acids: CASSLVQSKNTEAFF. CDR3 nucleotide sequence: TGTGCCAGCAGCTTAGTACAGTCAAAGAACACTGAAGCTTTCTTT. Supplemented by reference TRBV7-9 and TRBJ1-1, the full variable domain reads DTGVSQNPRHKITKRGQNVTFRCDPISEHNRLYWYRQTLGQGPEFLTYFQNEAQLEKSRLLSDRFSAERPKGSFSTLEIQRTEQGDSAMYLCASSLVQSKNTEAFFGQGTRLTVV.

This sequence joins TRBV10-2 and TRBJ2-1, with TRBD2 identical over 11 bases. V shed 4 bases, J shed 2 bases, and the junction held 1 base outside the gene matches. Germline CDR1 is WSHSY and CDR2 is SAAADI. CDR3 size: 15 residues. This CDR3 is CASSGLAGPYNEQFF. The CDR3 DNA is TGCGCCAGCAGTGGACTAGCGGGACCCTACAATGAGCAGTTCTTC.

This clone was counted at least ten times. This rearrangement joins TRBV28 to TRBJ2-7; D is ambiguous. CDR1 MDHEN and CDR2 SYDVKM come from the germline V gene. With 3 bases removed from V and 4 bases from J, the gap between germline ends came to 7 bases. There are 12 residues in the CDR3. Here the CDR3 reads CASSLYDYEQYF. The CDR3 bases are TGTGCCAGCAGTTTGTACGATTACGAGCAGTACTTC.

In regard to this clone: An end of the junction does not agree with germline; a read error may underlie this. The chain recombines TRBV11-2 with TRBJ2-6; TRBD1 agrees at 8 bases. Germline CDR1 SGHAT, CDR2 FQNNGV. This CDR3 contains 18 residues. The CDR3 sequence is CASSQGQGYGSGANVLTF. In nucleotides, the CDR3 is TGCGCCAGCAGCCAAGGACAGGGATACGGCTCTGGGGCCAACGTCCTGACTTTC.

The chain uses TRBV19 and TRBJ1-2; 8 positions agree with TRBD1. Germline V lookup: CDR1 LNHDA, CDR2 SQIVND (reference sequence). The CDR3 has 15 residues. V was clipped by 1 base and J by 4 bases; unmatched bases: 5. The CDR3 here is CASSIARTGSYGYTF. CDR3 in DNA: TGTGCCAGTAGTATAGCTCGGACAGGGAGCTATGGCTACACCTTC.

The rearrangement uses TRBV10-3 and TRBJ2-7; 9 bases line up with TRBD2. The V segment lost 3 bases and the J segment 4 bases; nucleotides outside the gene matches: 7. The CDR3 has 15 amino acids. The germline CDR1 and CDR2 sequences are ENHRY and SYGVKD. This CDR3 is CAISERTSDAYEQYF. DNA of the CDR3: TGTGCCATCAGTGAAAGGACTAGCGATGCTTACGAGCAGTACTTC.

Concerning this clone itself: Different DNA sequences within this sample yield the same CDR3. The J gene is TRBJ2-7, the V gene TRBV15; 11 positions match TRBD2. CDR1 and CDR2 from the germline V gene are LNHNV and YYDKDF (reference sequence). The trim removed 3 bases at V and 0 bases at J, leaving 1 base unmatched. The CDR3 sequence is 15 residues long. In nucleotides, the CDR3 is TGTGCCACCAGCAGGGGGACTAGCGGCTCCTACGAGCAGTACTTC. It codes for CATSRGTSGSYEQYF.

The chain combines TRBV10-3 with TRBJ2-7, with TRBD2 matching 7 bases. Unmatched junction bases numbered 7, after V lost 2 bases and J lost 6 bases. The germline CDR1 and CDR2 sequences are ENHRY and SYGVKD. The CDR3 is made up of 14 amino acids. The CDR3 DNA reads TGTGCCATCAGTGAGAAACGGGAGGTTTTCGAGCAGTACTTC. Amino acids: CAISEKREVFEQYF.

V usage is TRBV28 and J usage is TRBJ2-7; 7 bases are shared with TRBD1. From germline, CDR1 is MDHEN and CDR2 SYDVKM. Trimming took 2 bases from V and 2 from J; bases not matched to a gene: 3. The CDR3 sequence is 14 residues long. CDR3 coding DNA: TGTGCCAGCAGTTTACCACAGGGGACCTACGAGCAGTACTTC. This translates into CASSLPQGTYEQYF. The whole variable domain, remainder taken from reference TRBV28 and TRBJ2-7, is DVKVTQSSRYLVKRTGEKVFLECVQDMDHENMFWYRQDPGLGLRLIYFSYDVKMKEKGDIPEGYSVSREKKERFSLILESASTNQTSMYLCASSLPQGTYEQYFGPGTRLTVT.

J is TRBJ2-7 and V is TRBV15; the D gene is possibly TRBD1 (5 bases). CDR1 and CDR2 from the germline V gene are LNHNV and YYDKDF (reference sequence). CDR3 length: 14 amino acids. V was cut by 0 bases and J by 3 bases, with 9 bases left in between. The CDR3 loop is CATSRDRDSYEQYF. DNA of the CDR3: TGTGCCACCAGCAGAGATAGAGACAGCTACGAGCAGTACTTC.

The chain carries TRBV9 and TRBJ1-1; a weak D match, TRBD1 (6 bases). This CDR3 is 14 amino acids long. Germline CDR1 and CDR2: SGDLS and YYNGEE. Trimming left V 3 bases short and J 4 bases short, with 13 bases between. DNA of the CDR3: TGTGCCAGCAGCGCGGACAGTCTTATCACTGAAGCTTTCTTT. Its protein product is CASSADSLITEAFF. Based on the CDR3 plus reference TRBV9 and TRBJ1-1, the full variable domain is DSGVTQTPKHLITATGQRVTLRCSPRSGDLSVYWYQQSLDQGLQFLIQYYNGEERAKGNILERFSAQQFPDLHSELNLSSLELGDSALYFCASSADSLITEAFFGQGTRLTVV.

The genes are TRBV27 and TRBJ2-4, with 16 bases fitting TRBD2. Germline assignment: CDR1 MNHEY and CDR2 SMNVEV (reference sequence). V was pared by 4 bases and J by 1 base, with 10 bases of the junction left unmatched. CDR3 length equals 20 residues. The chain's CDR3 is CASSSTKRGLAGGAKNIQYF. DNA for the CDR3: TGTGCCAGCAGTTCGACTAAAAGGGGACTAGCGGGAGGGGCCAAAAACATTCAGTACTTC.